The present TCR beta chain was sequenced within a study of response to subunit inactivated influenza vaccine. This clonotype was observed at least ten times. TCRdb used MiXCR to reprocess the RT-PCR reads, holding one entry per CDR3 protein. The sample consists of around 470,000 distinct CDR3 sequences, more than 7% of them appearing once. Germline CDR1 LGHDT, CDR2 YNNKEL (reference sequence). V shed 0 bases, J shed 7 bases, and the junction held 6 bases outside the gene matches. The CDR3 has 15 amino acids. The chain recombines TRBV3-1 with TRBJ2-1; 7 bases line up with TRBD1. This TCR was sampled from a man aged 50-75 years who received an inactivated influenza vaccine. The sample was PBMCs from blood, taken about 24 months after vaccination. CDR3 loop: CASSQEGPRGNEQFF. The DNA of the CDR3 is TGTGCCAGCAGCCAAGAAGGGCCCAGGGGGAATGAGCAGTTCTTC.